The rows below give T cell receptor beta chains drawn from one sample of a study of blood T cell repertoires in COVID-19. Assay: immunoSEQ multiplex PCR; the TCRdb copy retains only in-frame clones and omits some. The table includes about 12,000 clones, about nine tenths detected once. Specimen: peripheral blood. The receptor set was obtained from a woman in her 70s with active COVID-19. Both conserved end residues are part of each CDR3. Each record gives: clone size, D gene, V gene, J gene, CDR3 DNA, CDR3 protein. The D gene is left open where the match is weak. Clone size appears in some rows only: once, few, many, or a class for an expanded clone.

clone_size: few
d_call: NA
v_call: TRBV19
j_call: TRBJ1-5
cdr3_nt: TGTGCCAGTAGCCCCAGGGGAAATAAGGATCAGCCCCAGCATTTT
cdr3_aa: CASSPRGNKDQPQHF

clone_size: NA
d_call: TRBD2
v_call: TRBV5-1
j_call: TRBJ2-7
cdr3_nt: TGCGCCAGCACCTTACTAGCGGGAGCGATATACGAGCAGTACTTC
cdr3_aa: CASTLLAGAIYEQYF

clone_size: NA
d_call: NA
v_call: TRBV3-1/TRBV3-2
j_call: TRBJ2-4
cdr3_nt: TGTGCCAGCAGCGTGGACAGGCGGAGGGGGAACATTCAGTACTTC
cdr3_aa: CASSVDRRRGNIQYF

clone_size: NA
d_call: TRBD1
v_call: TRBV6-2/TRBV6-3
j_call: TRBJ2-7
cdr3_nt: TGTGCCAGCAGTTACCCGCAGGGGGCGCGAGTTCACGAGCAGTACTTC
cdr3_aa: CASSYPQGARVHEQYF

clone_size: NA
d_call: NA
v_call: TRBV11-3
j_call: TRBJ2-7
cdr3_nt: TGTGCCAGCAGCCTTAGGCAGGGCTCCTACGAGCAGTACTTC
cdr3_aa: CASSLRQGSYEQYF

clone_size: NA
d_call: NA
v_call: TRBV11-2
j_call: TRBJ2-7
cdr3_nt: TGTGCCAGCAGCTTATCAGCAGGTCATTCGTACGAGCAGTACTTC
cdr3_aa: CASSLSAGHSYEQYF

clone_size: NA
d_call: TRBD1
v_call: TRBV29-1
j_call: TRBJ1-2
cdr3_nt: TGCAGCGCCCTAGACAGGGGAGGAGGCTACACCTTC
cdr3_aa: CSALDRGGGYTF

clone_size: NA
d_call: NA
v_call: TRBV10-2
j_call: TRBJ2-5
cdr3_nt: TGCGCCAGCAGTGTCACTAAAGAGACCCAGTACTTC
cdr3_aa: CASSVTKETQYF

clone_size: NA
d_call: TRBD2
v_call: TRBV6-5
j_call: TRBJ2-5
cdr3_nt: TGTGCCAGCAGTTACGGGCTAGCGGGAGGCCAAGAGACCCAGTACTTC
cdr3_aa: CASSYGLAGGQETQYF

clone_size: once
d_call: TRBD1
v_call: TRBV7-2
j_call: TRBJ2-7
cdr3_nt: TGTGCCAGCAGCTTTGGGGGGACAGGAACCTACGAGCAGTACTTC
cdr3_aa: CASSFGGTGTYEQYF

clone_size: NA
d_call: NA
v_call: TRBV28
j_call: TRBJ1-3
cdr3_nt: TGTGCCAGCAGTTTATCGGACATATCTGGAAACACCATATATTTT
cdr3_aa: CASSLSDISGNTIYF

clone_size: NA
d_call: NA
v_call: TRBV5-5
j_call: TRBJ2-3
cdr3_nt: TGTGCCAGCAGCCCCCTAAGGACATTCAGCACAGATACGCAGTATTTT
cdr3_aa: CASSPLRTFSTDTQYF

clone_size: NA
d_call: TRBD2
v_call: TRBV7-9
j_call: TRBJ2-3
cdr3_nt: TGTGCCAGCAGCTTAGTGAGCGGGATAGGAGATACGCAGTATTTT
cdr3_aa: CASSLVSGIGDTQYF

clone_size: NA
d_call: TRBD2
v_call: TRBV5-6
j_call: TRBJ2-7
cdr3_nt: TGTGCCAGCAGCTTGGGGGCGGGGGACGAGCAGTACTTC
cdr3_aa: CASSLGAGDEQYF

clone_size: NA
d_call: NA
v_call: TRBV7-9
j_call: TRBJ2-5
cdr3_nt: TGTGCCAGCAGCTCAAACAGGGTACCCCAAGAGACCCAGTACTTC
cdr3_aa: CASSSNRVPQETQYF

clone_size: NA
d_call: TRBD2
v_call: TRBV7-8
j_call: TRBJ2-7
cdr3_nt: TGTGCCAGCAGCTTATTCGGCGGGAGGGACGGCGAGCAGTACTTC
cdr3_aa: CASSLFGGRDGEQYF

clone_size: once
d_call: TRBD2
v_call: TRBV19
j_call: TRBJ2-1
cdr3_nt: TGTGCCAGTAGTTGGACTAGCGGCTACAATGAGCAGTTCTTC
cdr3_aa: CASSWTSGYNEQFF

clone_size: NA
d_call: TRBD2
v_call: TRBV11-2
j_call: TRBJ2-3
cdr3_nt: TGTGCCAGCAGCCCGCCAGCGGGGGGTAGCACAGATACGCAGTATTTT
cdr3_aa: CASSPPAGGSTDTQYF

clone_size: NA
d_call: TRBD2
v_call: TRBV30
j_call: TRBJ2-3
cdr3_nt: TGTGCCTGGAGGACTAGCGGGATTATTGATACGCAGTATTTT
cdr3_aa: CAWRTSGIIDTQYF

clone_size: NA
d_call: TRBD1
v_call: TRBV10-2
j_call: TRBJ1-5
cdr3_nt: TGCGCCAGCAGTGATAAGACAGGGTTTCAGCCCCAGCATTTT
cdr3_aa: CASSDKTGFQPQHF

clone_size: NA
d_call: NA
v_call: TRBV4-3
j_call: TRBJ2-7
cdr3_nt: TGCGCCAGCAGCCAAGATCGGGGACTCTCCTACGAGCAGTACTTC
cdr3_aa: CASSQDRGLSYEQYF

clone_size: NA
d_call: NA
v_call: TRBV6-5
j_call: TRBJ2-7
cdr3_nt: TGTGCCAGCAGAGCCCGACAGGTCCCCTACGAGCAGTACTTC
cdr3_aa: CASRARQVPYEQYF

clone_size: NA
d_call: NA
v_call: TRBV19
j_call: TRBJ2-1
cdr3_nt: TGTGCCAGTAGTCTTCGAGACACCAATGAGCAGTTCTTC
cdr3_aa: CASSLRDTNEQFF

clone_size: NA
d_call: TRBD1
v_call: TRBV28
j_call: TRBJ1-5
cdr3_nt: TGTGCCAGCACCAGGGACAGTGCGAATCAGCCCCAGCATTTT
cdr3_aa: CASTRDSANQPQHF

clone_size: NA
d_call: TRBD2
v_call: TRBV28
j_call: TRBJ2-3
cdr3_nt: TGTGCCAGCAGTTCCGGACTAGCGCGTGGCACAGATACGCAGTATTTT
cdr3_aa: CASSSGLARGTDTQYF

clone_size: once
d_call: TRBD2
v_call: TRBV6-5
j_call: TRBJ2-7
cdr3_nt: TGTGCCAGCAGGCCCGGGACTAGCGGGATCTACGAGCAGTACTTC
cdr3_aa: CASRPGTSGIYEQYF

clone_size: NA
d_call: NA
v_call: TRBV10-2
j_call: TRBJ2-5
cdr3_nt: TGCGCCAGCAGTGTGACGACCCTAAGGGGGACCCAGTACTTC
cdr3_aa: CASSVTTLRGTQYF